One sample yielded the 4 T cell receptor beta chains listed below, sequenced in a study of blood T cell repertoires in COVID-19. Some clones are missing from TCRdb's copy, which holds only in-frame ones; the method was immunoSEQ multiplex PCR. The repertoire has some 80,000 clones, 91% of them found once; the top ten carry about 2.5%. The sample consisted of peripheral blood. The origin of the receptors is a man aged 50-59 years with COVID-19, enrolled during active disease.

The J gene is TRBJ2-7, the V gene TRBV19; 8 positions match TRBD2. The CDR3 consists of 15 residues. With V trimmed by 3 bases and J by 7 bases, 11 bases remained unmatched. The germline V gene encodes CDR1 LNHDA and CDR2 SQIVND (reference sequence). The CDR3, as DNA: TGTGCCAGTAGTATCGCGTCGGGAGGGCCGAGGGAGCAGTACTTC. Residues: CASSIASGGPREQYF.

This chain connects TRBV7-9 to TRBJ2-1, with D unclear. V shed 0 bases and J shed 3 bases, with 6 bases lying between them. The length of the CDR3 is 14 residues. Germline V gene data show CDR1 as SEHNR and CDR2 as FQNEAQ (reference sequence). The CDR3 nucleotides are TGTGCCAGCAGCTTAGCGCAGGTCTACAATGAGCAGTTCTTC. Translated, it gives CASSLAQVYNEQFF.

The J gene is TRBJ2-4, the V gene TRBV9, with 9 bases that match TRBD1. The germline V gene encodes CDR1 SGDLS and CDR2 YYNGEE. The length of the CDR3 is 15 residues. V shed 4 bases, J shed 5 bases, and the junction held 7 bases outside the gene matches. CDR3 coding DNA: TGTGCCAGCAGCCCCACAGGGGGCGCCGAAAACATTCAGTACTTC. Residues: CASSPTGGAENIQYF.

J is TRBJ2-3 and V is TRBV18; 7 bases are a match to TRBD2. CDR1 is KGHSH, CDR2 LQKENI, per germline. This CDR3 spans 15 amino acids. V was clipped by 2 bases and J by 2 bases; unmatched bases: 4. DNA for the CDR3: TGTGCCAGCTCACCAGAGGGAGGGGACACAGATACGCAGTATTTT. It specifies CASSPEGGDTDTQYF.